This entry lists 13 T cell receptor beta chains sequenced from one sample in a study of blood T cells in healthy people across ages. A second PCR of 7 to 11 cycles used a sample-barcoded 5' primer and a J-beta primer mix. One entry per CDR3 protein, called by TCRdb with MiXCR from the 5' RACE reads. The table lists approximately 690,000 distinct CDR3 sequences, 35% to 50% of them singletons. Material: blood. Receptor source: an elderly man in good health.

This clonotype was recorded a few times. The chain uses TRBV7-9 and TRBJ2-4, with 12 bases that match TRBD1. V lost 1 base and J lost 6; bases outside the gene matches: 4. The CDR3 sequence is 16 residues long. Germline assignment: CDR1 SEHNR and CDR2 FQNEAQ (reference sequence). CDR3 sequence: CASSLDPGQGANIQYF. CDR3 in DNA: TGTGCCAGCAGCTTAGACCCGGGACAGGGGGCAAACATTCAGTACTTC. Full variable domain (outside the CDR3, taken from reference TRBV7-9 and TRBJ2-4): DTGVSQNPRHKITKRGQNVTFRCDPISEHNRLYWYRQTLGQGPEFLTYFQNEAQLEKSRLLSDRFSAERPKGSFSTLEIQRTEQGDSAMYLCASSLDPGQGANIQYFGAGTRLSVL.

The V gene is TRBV6-2 or TRBV6-3, the J gene TRBJ2-2; perhaps TRBD2 as D (6 bases). Germline lookup yields CDR1 MNHEY and CDR2 SVGEGT. CDR3 length: 17 residues. The ends were cut back, 10 bases at V and 4 bases at J, with 25 bases in the middle. The CDR3, as DNA: TGTGCCATCCGGTCTCCCGGGAGAGAGCGGTCCACCGGGGAGCTGTTTTTT. It specifies CAIRSPGRERSTGELFF.

About this clonotype: An end of the junction differs from the germline gene, which may be a read error. The rearrangement uses TRBV7-2 and TRBJ2-5; a possible D gene is TRBD2 (5 bases). Germline values: CDR1 SGHTA, CDR2 FQGNSA. This CDR3 contains 14 residues. In DNA, the CDR3 is TGTGCCAGCAGCTTAACTAGATCGCAAGAGGCCCAGTACTTC. Amino acid sequence: CASSLTRSQEAQYF.

This clonotype was counted at least ten times. The rearrangement uses TRBV12-3 or TRBV12-4 and TRBJ2-1, with a possible D match to TRBD2 (6 bases). The DNA end is more similar to TRBJ2-7, so the J call may be wrong. The CDR3 runs 16 residues. The CDR3 nucleotides are TGTGCCAGCAGTTCACTTGAGGGAGGCGCCTACAATGAGCAGTACTTC. Encoded protein: CASSSLEGGAYNEQYF.

The table lists this clonotype with a few counts. V is TRBV6-2 or TRBV6-3 and J is TRBJ2-1; 9 bases fit TRBD2. V lost 6 bases and J lost 10; bases outside the gene matches: 10. Germline CDR1 reads MNHEY; CDR2 reads SVGEGT. The CDR3 runs 14 residues. The CDR3 reads CASRTSGGLKEQFF. The CDR3 DNA follows: TGTGCCAGCAGGACTAGCGGCGGCCTGAAGGAGCAGTTCTTC.

The rearrangement uses TRBV4-3 and TRBJ2-1; 10 nucleotides match TRBD1. The CDR3 extends over 14 amino acids. Germline V gene data show CDR1 as LGHNA and CDR2 as YSLEER. With 5 bases clipped from V and 4 bases from J, the junction kept 2 bases outside the gene matches. The DNA for the CDR3 is TGCGCCAGCAGCACGGGACAGGGGTACAATGAGCAGTTCTTC. Translated: CASSTGQGYNEQFF.

This sequence joins TRBV7-6 and TRBJ1-4; D is uncertain. Between the trimmed V and J ends, which lost 5 bases and 4 bases, there was a span of 14 bases. The CDR3 covers 15 residues. The germline gives CDR1 SGHVS, CDR2 FNYEAQ. The CDR3 is CASSPRGGYNEKLFF. The CDR3 DNA sequence: TGTGCCAGCAGCCCCCGAGGCGGGTATAATGAAAAACTGTTTTTT.

This clonotype was observed a few times. The chain recombines TRBV12-3 or TRBV12-4 with TRBJ2-3; no reliable D call. V lost 6 bases to trimming and J lost 2 bases, with 9 bases between them. This CDR3 has 13 amino acids. The DNA of the CDR3 is TGTGCCAGCAGCCGGCTCACCACAGATACGCAGTATTTT. Protein sequence: CASSRLTTDTQYF.

The chain is built from TRBV9 and TRBJ2-3, with 10 bases matching TRBD2. Per germline, CDR1 SGDLS and CDR2 YYNGEE. The CDR3 totals 16 residues. V gave up 0 bases and J gave up 0 bases; unmatched junction bases: 1. The CDR3 coding sequence is TGTGCCAGCAGCGTAGATAGCGGGAGGAGCACAGATACGCAGTATTTT. It specifies CASSVDSGRSTDTQYF.

In this sample, this clonotype turned up many times. The chain links TRBV3-1 to TRBJ2-3, with D possibly called TRBD1 or TRBD2 (5 bases each). Germline V gives CDR1 LGHDT, CDR2 YNNKEL (reference sequence). The CDR3 runs 15 residues. Between the trimmed V and J ends, which lost 4 bases and 6 bases, there was a span of 17 bases. The CDR3 sequence: CASSPRDAVGDTQYF. CDR3 sequence (DNA): TGTGCCAGCAGCCCCAGGGACGCGGTGGGGGATACGCAGTATTTT.

This clonotype was detected ten times or more. The rearrangement uses TRBV7-2 and TRBJ1-6; D ambiguous. The V end was cut by 4 bases, the J end by 7 bases, with 11 bases between. Germline assignment: CDR1 SGHTA and CDR2 FQGNSA. The CDR3 runs 14 residues. CDR3 DNA: TGTGCCAGCAGCTCTTTCAGGTCAAATTCACCCCTCCACTTT. This translates into CASSSFRSNSPLHF.

The rearrangement joins TRBV6-2 or TRBV6-3 to TRBJ2-5; TRBD2 aligns across 10 bases. The CDR3 totals 16 residues. The trim removed 4 bases at V and 5 bases at J, leaving 10 bases unmatched. Germline V CDR1 and CDR2: MNHEY, SVGEGT. In nucleotides, the CDR3 is TGTGCCAGCAGTTCGTCCCTAGCGGGAGTGGTTGAGACCCAGTACTTC. It encodes CASSSSLAGVVETQYF.

The J gene is TRBJ2-2, the V gene TRBV7-6; 14 bases are shared with TRBD2. CDR1 is SGHVS and CDR2 is FNYEAQ in the germline V gene. V trimming: 1 base; J trimming: 0 bases; junction bases outside the gene matches: 1. The CDR3 length is 18 residues. This CDR3 is CASSLGLAGGTNTGELFF. In DNA, the CDR3 is TGTGCCAGCAGCTTAGGACTAGCGGGGGGGACGAACACCGGGGAGCTGTTTTTT. Full variable domain (missing parts from reference TRBV7-6 and TRBJ2-2): GAGVSQSPRYKVTKRGQDVALRCDPISGHVSLYWYRQALGQGPEFLTYFNYEAQQDKSGLPNDRFSAERPEGSISTLTIQRTEQRDSAMYRCASSLGLAGGTNTGELFFGEGSRLTVL.